A single sample gave rise to the 19 T cell receptor beta chains below, sequenced in a study of T cell repertoires in cytomegalovirus infection. TCRdb processed the reads anew with MiXCR; each CDR3 protein has one entry. Altogether some 300,000 distinct CDR3 sequences are present, 9.6% being singletons, with the ten largest covering approximately 2.3%. Sequenced input: PBMCs. These receptors all stem from a human donor in good health (CMV status not recorded). Some clones in this sample may be carry-over from other donors' samples.

This clonotype was detected only a few times. J is TRBJ2-7 and V is TRBV14; D ambiguous. Germline V lookup: CDR1 SGHDN, CDR2 FVKESK. Trimming left V 1 base short and J 5 bases short, with 15 bases between. The CDR3 loop spans 15 amino acids. Here the CDR3 reads CASSQVYTGYHEQYF. Written as DNA, the CDR3 is TGTGCCAGCAGCCAAGTTTATACCGGGTACCACGAGCAGTACTTC.

This clonotype was counted a few times. The chain carries TRBV5-1 and TRBJ2-5, with D unclear. V lost 4 bases and J lost 6, with 22 bases in between. Germline lookup yields CDR1 SGHRS and CDR2 YFSETQ. This CDR3 contains 16 residues. This CDR3 reads CASSVGTDPRVQTQYF. DNA for the CDR3: TGCGCCAGCAGCGTAGGAACCGACCCGCGAGTGCAGACCCAGTACTTC.

This clonotype came up many times. The chain recombines TRBV12-3 or TRBV12-4 with TRBJ2-4; a weak D match, TRBD1 (8 bases). Trimming stripped 3 bases from V and 7 bases from J, with 13 bases between. This CDR3 is 14 amino acids long. For the CDR3, the DNA is TGTGCCAGCAGTTTCGAACAGGGGGGGAACATTCAGTACTTC. Translation: CASSFEQGGNIQYF.

This clonotype was seen ten or more times. This chain joins TRBV20-1 and TRBJ1-4; D not certain. Between the trimmed V and J ends, which lost 1 base and 0 bases, there was a span of 12 bases. Germline CDR1 is DFQATT and CDR2 is SNEGSKA (reference sequence). The CDR3 consists of 16 residues. This CDR3 is CSARGPGSSTNEKLFF. The CDR3 nucleotides are TGCAGTGCTAGAGGCCCCGGGAGCTCAACTAATGAAAAACTGTTTTTT.

In its sample, this clonotype was seen many times. The rearrangement joins TRBV6-6 to TRBJ2-5; perhaps TRBD1 as D (5 bases). V was clipped by 4 bases and J by 1 base, with 19 bases between them. CDR3 size: 17 residues. The germline V gene encodes CDR1 MNHNY and CDR2 SVGAGI (reference sequence). The CDR3 bases are TGTGCCAGCAGTTCATTTACCCGTCTCGACAGCCAAGAGACCCAGTACTTC. Translating gives CASSSFTRLDSQETQYF.

The chain carries TRBV6-2 or TRBV6-3 and TRBJ1-6, with TRBD1 as a possible D gene (5 bases). Germline CDR1 and CDR2: MNHEY and SVGEGT. This CDR3 has 15 amino acids. V lost 2 bases and J lost 9, with 14 bases in between. CDR3 in amino acids: CASSYGGSGSSPLHF. DNA of the CDR3: TGTGCCAGCAGTTACGGGGGGTCCGGCAGTTCACCCCTCCACTTT.

This clonotype was seen repeatedly, ten times or more. V gene TRBV28 combines with J gene TRBJ2-4, with D possibly being TRBD1 or TRBD2 (6 bases each). The CDR3 loop spans 15 amino acids. V was shortened by 2 bases and J by 9 bases, with 17 bases between the two germline ends. CDR1 MDHEN and CDR2 SYDVKM come from the germline V gene. The CDR3 loop reads CASSLEGGRGGIQYF. CDR3 nucleotides: TGTGCCAGCAGTTTAGAGGGGGGTCGGGGAGGCATTCAGTACTTC.

The rearrangement links TRBV20-1 to TRBJ2-1; a possible D gene is TRBD1 (6 bases). Germline values: CDR1 DFQATT, CDR2 SNEGSKA (reference sequence). The CDR3 sequence is 15 residues long. The V and J ends lost 5 bases and 11 bases respectively, with 25 bases between them. CDR3 in DNA: TGCAGTGCTGCCCCGACAGGACTCCCCTCCGGTCAGCAGTTCTTC. This codes for CSAAPTGLPSGQQFF.

The sample holds many counts of this clonotype. V gene TRBV7-9 combines with J gene TRBJ2-1; TRBD2 matches at 9 bases. Germline CDR1 reads SEHNR; CDR2 reads FQNEAQ (reference sequence). V dropped 5 bases and J dropped 4; count of bases not matched to a gene: 6. This CDR3 has 15 amino acids. DNA of the CDR3: TGTGCCAGCAGCCATAGCGGGGGCAGGTACAATGAGCAGTTCTTC. Translated, it gives CASSHSGGRYNEQFF.

This clonotype showed up just once. The V call is TRBV20-1, the J call TRBJ2-4; D gene ambiguous. Trimming cost V 3 bases and J 5 bases, with 8 bases left between them. Germline values: CDR1 DFQATT, CDR2 SNEGSKA (reference sequence). This CDR3 is built from 12 residues. The CDR3 bases are TGCAGTGCTAGTCCGGGTCAAAACATTCAGTACTTC. This gives the protein CSASPGQNIQYF.

The sample holds a few counts of this clonotype. The V call is TRBV5-1, the J call TRBJ2-1; maybe TRBD1 (5 bases). Germline CDR1 SGHRS, CDR2 YFSETQ. There are 15 residues in the CDR3. Trimming stripped 4 bases from V and 6 bases from J, with 17 bases between. The CDR3 loop is CASSPGLRVTNEQFF. CDR3 DNA: TGCGCCAGCAGCCCCGGCCTCAGGGTTACCAATGAGCAGTTCTTC.

This clonotype was detected ten times or more. The chain employs TRBV7-2 and TRBJ2-4; no reliable D call. The CDR3 runs 11 residues. V was pared by 5 bases and J by 8 bases, with 7 bases between. Germline V gene sequence: CDR1 SGHTA, CDR2 FQGNSA. The chain's CDR3 is CASSHGDIQYF. For the CDR3, the DNA is TGTGCCAGCAGCCACGGTGACATTCAGTACTTC.

This clonotype was observed many times. This chain joins TRBV6-5 and TRBJ2-1; TRBD2 aligns across 12 bases. The J segment lost 15 bases and the V segment lost 2 bases, leaving 11 bases of the junction unmatched. CDR1 and CDR2 from the germline V gene are MNHEY and SVGAGI. This CDR3 spans 15 amino acids. The CDR3 loop is CASSYGGLAGPSMFF. In DNA form, the CDR3 reads TGTGCCAGCAGTTACGGTGGACTAGCGGGGCCTTCGATGTTCTTC.

Many counts were recorded for this clonotype. The chain combines TRBV20-1 with TRBJ2-2; TRBD2 matches 10 bases. The CDR3 sequence is 16 residues long. Germline CDR1 reads DFQATT; CDR2 reads SNEGSKA (reference sequence). J was trimmed by 3 bases and V by 1 base; bases with no gene match: 5. The CDR3 reads CSARGSGGPDTGELFF. DNA of the CDR3: TGCAGTGCTAGAGGTAGCGGGGGGCCGGACACCGGGGAGCTGTTTTTT.

The table lists this clonotype with many counts. This sequence joins TRBV6-2 or TRBV6-3 and TRBJ2-1; D is ambiguous. This CDR3 is built from 13 residues. From germline, CDR1 is MNHEY and CDR2 SVGEGT. V gave up 7 bases and J gave up 6 bases, with 13 bases separating them. In nucleotides, the CDR3 is TGTGCCAGCACTATGACCCCCAGCAATGAGCAGTTCTTC. Translation gives CASTMTPSNEQFF.

With regard to this clonotype: This may arise from a read error, as a much more abundant clone is one base away. The DNA for the CDR3 is TGTGCCTCCAGTGATTCCCCCGGGGAGACCCAGTACTTC. Translating gives CASSDSPGETQYF. This chain uses TRBV24-1 with TRBJ2-5; D is unclear. Germline V CDR1 and CDR2: KGHDR, SFDVKD. This CDR3 is 13 amino acids long.

This clonotype was recorded at least ten times. The chain recombines TRBV20-1 with TRBJ2-1; TRBD2 aligns across 13 bases. CDR3 length: 14 residues. J gave up 8 bases and V 6 bases, and 7 bases lay outside the gene matches. Germline V gene data show CDR1 as DFQATT and CDR2 as SNEGSKA (reference sequence). CDR3: CSASTSGGADEQFF. The CDR3 DNA reads as TGCAGTGCCAGCACTAGCGGGGGGGCTGATGAGCAGTTCTTC.

The chain links TRBV7-9 to TRBJ2-1; D might be TRBD1 (5 bases). V was shortened by 2 bases and J by 13 bases, with 9 bases between the two germline ends. The CDR3 runs 11 residues. The germline CDR1 and CDR2 sequences are SEHNR and FQNEAQ (reference sequence). The CDR3 region has the DNA TGTGCCAGCAGCTTAAAGGGGTACCAGTTCTTC. It translates to CASSLKGYQFF.

Ten or more counts support this clonotype. The rearrangement joins TRBV7-3 to TRBJ1-1; D gene ambiguous. Germline V gene sequence: CDR1 SGHTA, CDR2 FQGTGA. Trimming took 5 bases from V and 4 from J, leaving 14 bases between them. The CDR3 contains 14 residues. CDR3 sequence: CASSPVGGGTEAFF. In DNA, the CDR3 is TGTGCCAGCAGCCCAGTGGGTGGAGGCACTGAAGCTTTCTTT. Using reference TRBV7-3 and TRBJ1-1 for the parts outside the CDR3, the full variable domain is GAGVSQTPSNKVTEKGKYVELRCDPISGHTALYWYRQSLGQGPEFLIYFQGTGAADDSGLPNDRFFAVRPEGSVSTLKIQRTERGDSAVYLCASSPVGGGTEAFFGQGTRLTVV.